This TCR beta chain stems from a study of blood T cell repertoires in COVID-19. Seattle patients were enrolled during active infection and followed longitudinally. Sequenced by immunoSEQ multiplex PCR; TCRdb stores in-frame clones only, minus some. This sample has about 170,000 clones, with roughly 82% found just once. V dropped 0 bases and J dropped 8 bases, with 16 bases sitting between them. The CDR3 runs to 15 residues. Germline-derived CDR1 and CDR2 are SGHAT and FQNNGV. The sample taken for sequencing was peripheral blood. This receptor was taken from a middle-aged woman with COVID-19, enrolled during active disease. The chain combines TRBV11-2 with TRBJ1-2; D not certain. The CDR3 region is CASSLESGKFYGYTF. DNA of the CDR3: TGTGCCAGCAGCTTAGAGAGCGGGAAGTTCTACGGCTACACCTTC.